This T cell receptor beta chain was identified in a study of T cell repertoires in cytomegalovirus infection. Study-wide background: Selected CMV epitopes included recently identified HLA-C-restricted ones as well as well-studied HLA-B-restricted ones. A matching HLA type, together with CMV infection, was signaled by public TCR beta signatures.

The table lists this clonotype with many counts. Antigen specificity is unknown. The study's findings and limits: Based on cumulative public TCR beta family frequency, carriers of CMV plus the relevant HLA were identified. Within the response measured ex vivo, HLA-C-restricted CMV-specific TCR beta clonotypes were dominant.

Each CDR3 protein is one row after TCRdb ran MiXCR on the reads. The sample carries about 830,000 distinct CDR3 sequences, about 33% recorded once. The ends lost 5 bases at V and 6 bases at J; junction bases unmatched: 15. CDR3 length: 16 amino acids. Germline V gene lookup returns CDR1 SGHVS and CDR2 FNYEAQ. This specimen consisted of cultured CD8+ T cells from PBMCs, obtained from culture after CMV antigen stimulation. This clonotype was sampled from a human donor in good health (CMV status not recorded). Some clones in this sample may be carry-over from other donors' samples. V gene TRBV7-6 combines with J gene TRBJ2-7, with TRBD1 matching over 8 bases. The CDR3 DNA reads TGTGCCAGCAGCGAACGCGCTCTACAGGGGGACGGCGAGCAGTACTTC. It translates to CASSERALQGDGEQYF.